This is a list of T cell receptor beta chains from one sample in a study of cytomegalovirus exposure and HLA in healthy donors. The assay was immunoSEQ multiplex PCR, and TCRdb's table has in-frame clones only and misses some. The table shows approximately 94,000 clones, with around 80% occurring only once. Sequenced material: PBMCs. These receptors all stem from a man under 40 in good health and CMV-seropositive. Each CDR3 is given with its conserved first and last residue. A D gene is named only where the DNA matches it firmly. Size is stated for part of the rows, as once, few or many counts, or as a class when the clone is expanded.

cdr3_aa cdr3_nt clone_size v_call d_call j_call
CASSVAGRDRDTIYF TGTGCCAGCAGCGTAGCAGGCAGGGATAGGGACACCATATATTTT - TRBV9 - TRBJ1-3
CASCFGGNQPQHF TGTGCCAGCTGTTTCGGTGGCAATCAGCCCCAGCATTTT - TRBV13 - TRBJ1-5
CASSLPGANTGELFF TGTGCCAGCAGCCTGCCAGGGGCGAACACCGGGGAGCTGTTTTTT - TRBV13 - TRBJ2-2
CASSSGVGDEAFF TGTGCCAGCAGCTCGGGGGTAGGGGATGAAGCTTTCTTT - TRBV5-4 - TRBJ1-1
CASTRTASNEKLFF TGTGCCAGCACCAGGACAGCGTCTAATGAAAAACTGTTTTTT few TRBV21-1 - TRBJ1-4
CSAVLAGASGQFF TGCAGCGCCGTATTAGCGGGGGCTAGCGGGCAGTTCTTC - TRBV29-1 TRBD2 TRBJ2-1
CAISAGGGTGYTF TGTGCCATCAGCGCGGGGGGAGGGACCGGCTACACCTTC - TRBV10-3 - TRBJ1-2
CASSKWGFKTGDVNTEAFF TGTGCCAGCAGCAAATGGGGGTTTAAGACAGGGGATGTGAACACTGAAGCTTTCTTT - TRBV21-1 - TRBJ1-1
CASSLTQTGELFF TGTGCCAGCAGTTTAACACAAACCGGGGAGCTGTTTTTT - TRBV27 - TRBJ2-2
CASSFPRQGAGGYTF TGTGCCAGCAGCTTTCCACGACAGGGGGCAGGTGGCTACACCTTC - TRBV5-6 TRBD1 TRBJ1-2
CASSLGGIGQETQYF TGTGCCAGCAGTTTGGGGGGAATAGGCCAAGAGACCCAGTACTTC - TRBV27 - TRBJ2-5
CASSLAGPSRTDTQYF TGTGCTAGCAGCTTAGCGGGGCCAAGTCGCACAGATACGCAGTATTTT - TRBV7-7 TRBD2 TRBJ2-3
CASSIPGGAYEKLFF TGTGCCAGCAGTATCCCAGGGGGCGCGTATGAAAAACTGTTTTTT - TRBV28 TRBD1 TRBJ1-4
CASSGAETQYF TGTGCCAGCAGCGGTGCGGAGACCCAGTACTTC - TRBV7-9 - TRBJ2-5
CASSLGLSSSYEQYF TGTGCCAGCAGCTTAGGACTATCCAGCTCCTACGAGCAGTACTTC few TRBV7-2 - TRBJ2-7
CASNEASGGRYGYTF TGTGCCAGTAATGAAGCGTCAGGGGGGCGATATGGCTACACCTTC - TRBV19 TRBD1 TRBJ1-2
CATQGGSNQPQHF TGTGCCACCCAGGGAGGGAGCAATCAGCCCCAGCATTTT - TRBV27 - TRBJ1-5
CASSIGEGFGYTF TGTGCCAGTAGTATCGGCGAGGGCTTCGGCTACACCTTC - TRBV19 - TRBJ1-2